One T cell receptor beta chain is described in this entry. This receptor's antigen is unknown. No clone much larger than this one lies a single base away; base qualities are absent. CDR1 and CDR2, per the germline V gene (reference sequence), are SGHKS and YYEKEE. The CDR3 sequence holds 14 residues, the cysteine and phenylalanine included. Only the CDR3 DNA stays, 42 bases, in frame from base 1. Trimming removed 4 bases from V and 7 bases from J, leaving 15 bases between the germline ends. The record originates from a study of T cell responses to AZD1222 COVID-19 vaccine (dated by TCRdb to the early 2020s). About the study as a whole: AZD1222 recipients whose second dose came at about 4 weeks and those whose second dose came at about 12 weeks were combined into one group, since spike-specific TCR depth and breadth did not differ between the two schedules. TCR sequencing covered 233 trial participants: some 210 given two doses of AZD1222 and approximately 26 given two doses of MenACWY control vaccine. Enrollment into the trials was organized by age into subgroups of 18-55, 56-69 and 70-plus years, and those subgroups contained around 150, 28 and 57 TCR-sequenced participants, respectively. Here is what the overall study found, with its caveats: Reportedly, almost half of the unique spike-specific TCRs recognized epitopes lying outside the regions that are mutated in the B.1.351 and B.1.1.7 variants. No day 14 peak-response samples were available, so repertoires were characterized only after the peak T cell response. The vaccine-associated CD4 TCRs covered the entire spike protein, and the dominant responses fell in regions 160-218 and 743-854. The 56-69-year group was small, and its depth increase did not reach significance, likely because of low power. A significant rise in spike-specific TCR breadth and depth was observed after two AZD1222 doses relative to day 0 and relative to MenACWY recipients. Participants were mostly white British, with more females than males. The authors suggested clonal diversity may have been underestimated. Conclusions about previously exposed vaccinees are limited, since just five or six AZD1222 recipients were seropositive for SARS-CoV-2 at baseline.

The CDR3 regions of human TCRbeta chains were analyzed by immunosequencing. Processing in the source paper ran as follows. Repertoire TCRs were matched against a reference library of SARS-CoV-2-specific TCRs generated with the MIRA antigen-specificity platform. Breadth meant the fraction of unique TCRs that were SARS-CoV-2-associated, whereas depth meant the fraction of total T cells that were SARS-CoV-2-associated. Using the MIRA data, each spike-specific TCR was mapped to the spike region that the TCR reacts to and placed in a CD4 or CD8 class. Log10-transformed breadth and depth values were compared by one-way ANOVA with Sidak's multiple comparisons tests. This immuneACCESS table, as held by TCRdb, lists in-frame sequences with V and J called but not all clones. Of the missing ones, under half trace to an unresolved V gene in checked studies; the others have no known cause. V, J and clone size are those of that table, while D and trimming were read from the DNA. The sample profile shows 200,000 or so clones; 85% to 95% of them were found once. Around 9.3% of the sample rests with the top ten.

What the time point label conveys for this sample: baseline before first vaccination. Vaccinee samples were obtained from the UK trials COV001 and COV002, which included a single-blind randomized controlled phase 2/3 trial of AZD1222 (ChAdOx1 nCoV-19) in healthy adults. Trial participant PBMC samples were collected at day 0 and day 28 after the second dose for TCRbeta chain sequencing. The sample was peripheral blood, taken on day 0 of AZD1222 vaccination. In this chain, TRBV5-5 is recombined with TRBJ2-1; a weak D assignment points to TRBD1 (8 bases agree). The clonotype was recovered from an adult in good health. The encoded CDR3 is CASSRGDRQNEQFF. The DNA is TGTGCCAGCAGCCGGGGGGACAGGCAGAATGAGCAGTTCTTC.